This T cell receptor (beta chain) was observed in a study of post-analysis software for immune sequencing data. Built from TCR beta cDNA, the libraries had unique molecular identifiers in them. TCRdb re-derived calls from the PCR reads in MiXCR, one entry per CDR3 protein. The table has about 380,000 distinct CDR3 sequences, approximately 33% seen once. Notes on this clonotype: Antigen unknown.

This CDR3 comprises 13 residues. V shed 6 bases and J shed 2 bases, with 10 bases lying between them. In germline, CDR1 is ENHRY, CDR2 SYGVKD. Findings of the study overall: Roughly five TRBV segments, including TRBV5-6, TRBV5-1 and TRBV20-1, were more frequent in patients than controls.

This chain links TRBV10-3 with TRBJ1-2, with D maybe TRBD1 (6 bases). This TCR was sampled from a girl aged 10 to 17 with multiple sclerosis. Sample: blood. CDR3 DNA: TGTGCCATCAGCGGGACACAGAACTATGGCTACACCTTC. Encoded protein: CAISGTQNYGYTF.